The rows below give T cell receptor beta chains drawn from one sample of a study of T cell changes during pregnancy in multiple sclerosis. TCRdb keeps only in-frame clones here, not all; method: immunoSEQ multiplex PCR. This sample has roughly 38,000 clones; 91% occur once, and the top ten carry 0.65% to 0.85%. Sample: CD4+ T cells from peripheral blood mononuclear cells, taken in the second trimester of pregnancy. Every receptor here comes from a female donor in good health, enrolled as a control in a pregnancy study. Both conserved end residues are part of each CDR3. D genes are given only for firm matches. Size tells how often a clone was seen (once, few, many) or the class of an expanded clone, and some rows leave it out.

j_gene: TRBJ2-7; abundance: .; v_gene: TRBV28; d_gene: TRBD2; CDR3nt: TGTGCCAGCAGTTTAGGGGGGGTCGTGGGTCGGGAGCAGTACTTC; CDR3aa: CASSLGGVVGREQYF
j_gene: TRBJ2-1; abundance: .; v_gene: TRBV7-8; d_gene: .; CDR3nt: TGTGCCAGCAGCTTACGTCGTGGGGGGAGCTACAATGAGCAGTTCTTC; CDR3aa: CASSLRRGGSYNEQFF
j_gene: TRBJ2-7; abundance: .; v_gene: TRBV28; d_gene: .; CDR3nt: TGTGCCAGCAGTTTTTTGGTTGGACTGACCAGCTCCTACGAGCAGTACTTC; CDR3aa: CASSFLVGLTSSYEQYF
j_gene: TRBJ1-2; abundance: .; v_gene: TRBV7-3; d_gene: TRBD1; CDR3nt: TGTGCCAGCAGCCTAAACAGGGGGAACTGTGGCTACACCTTC; CDR3aa: CASSLNRGNCGYTF
j_gene: TRBJ2-7; abundance: few; v_gene: TRBV4-2; d_gene: TRBD1; CDR3nt: TGTGCCAGCAGCCAAGAAAGGGCAGGGGGCTACTACGAGCAGTACTTC; CDR3aa: CASSQERAGGYYEQYF
j_gene: TRBJ1-2; abundance: .; v_gene: TRBV9; d_gene: TRBD1; CDR3nt: TGTGCCAGCAGCCCCAGGGACAGGTCCCATGGCTACACCTTC; CDR3aa: CASSPRDRSHGYTF
j_gene: TRBJ2-5; abundance: .; v_gene: TRBV6-6; d_gene: .; CDR3nt: TGTGCCAGCAGTTACCCTGGCGTGGGGCGAGAGACCCAGTACTTC; CDR3aa: CASSYPGVGRETQYF
j_gene: TRBJ2-2; abundance: .; v_gene: TRBV4-2; d_gene: TRBD2; CDR3nt: TGTGCCAGCAGCCAAGTCACGGGGGGGGCAACCGGGGAGCTGTTTTTT; CDR3aa: CASSQVTGGATGELFF
j_gene: TRBJ2-7; abundance: .; v_gene: TRBV30; d_gene: .; CDR3nt: TGTGCCTGGAGTGTAGGAGGGAACTCCTACGAGCAGTACTTC; CDR3aa: CAWSVGGNSYEQYF
j_gene: TRBJ2-3; abundance: .; v_gene: TRBV7-2; d_gene: .; CDR3nt: TGTGCCAGCAGCTTAGTCCCGAGTATCCCAGATACGCAGTATTTT; CDR3aa: CASSLVPSIPDTQYF
j_gene: TRBJ2-3; abundance: .; v_gene: TRBV9; d_gene: TRBD2; CDR3nt: TGTGCCAGCAGCTATAGCGGGGGCCCAGCGTGGGATACGCAGTATTTT; CDR3aa: CASSYSGGPAWDTQYF
j_gene: TRBJ2-2; abundance: once; v_gene: TRBV4-3; d_gene: TRBD2; CDR3nt: TGCGCCAGCAGTAGAGCGGGGATGAACACCGGGGAGCTGTTTTTT; CDR3aa: CASSRAGMNTGELFF
j_gene: TRBJ1-5; abundance: .; v_gene: TRBV27; d_gene: TRBD1; CDR3nt: TGTGCCAGCAGAAAAGGACAGGAATATCAGCCCCAGCATTTT; CDR3aa: CASRKGQEYQPQHF
j_gene: TRBJ1-1; abundance: once; v_gene: TRBV28; d_gene: .; CDR3nt: TGTGCCAGCATCGTCGGGGGGGTGAACACTGAAGCTTTCTTT; CDR3aa: CASIVGGVNTEAFF
j_gene: TRBJ1-4; abundance: .; v_gene: TRBV7-2; d_gene: TRBD1; CDR3nt: TGTGCCAGCAGCTACCGACAGGGTGGCGGCGAAAAACTGTTTTTT; CDR3aa: CASSYRQGGGEKLFF
j_gene: TRBJ1-2; abundance: .; v_gene: TRBV4-2; d_gene: .; CDR3nt: TGTGCCAGCAGCCAAGACACAGGGAACTATGGCTACACCTTC; CDR3aa: CASSQDTGNYGYTF
j_gene: TRBJ1-5; abundance: .; v_gene: TRBV7-2; d_gene: .; CDR3nt: TGTGCCAGCAGCCCCCGACAGGCACCACATCAGCCCCAGCATTTT; CDR3aa: CASSPRQAPHQPQHF
j_gene: TRBJ1-1; abundance: .; v_gene: TRBV11-1; d_gene: .; CDR3nt: TGTGCCAGCAGCTTTCCATACACTGAAGCTTTCTTT; CDR3aa: CASSFPYTEAFF
j_gene: TRBJ1-1; abundance: .; v_gene: TRBV6-1; d_gene: .; CDR3nt: TGTGCCAGCAGCGTACAGGGTGCCACTGAAGCTTTCTTT; CDR3aa: CASSVQGATEAFF
j_gene: TRBJ2-7; abundance: .; v_gene: TRBV6-5; d_gene: .; CDR3nt: TGTGCCAGCAGCGCCGAGACAGGATCCTACGAGCAGTACTTC; CDR3aa: CASSAETGSYEQYF
j_gene: TRBJ2-2; abundance: .; v_gene: TRBV5-1; d_gene: TRBD2; CDR3nt: TGCGCCAGCAGCGCCCGCGGGGGGGCGAACACCGGGGAGCTGTTTTTT; CDR3aa: CASSARGGANTGELFF
j_gene: TRBJ2-1; abundance: .; v_gene: TRBV9; d_gene: TRBD2; CDR3nt: TGTGCCAGCAGCGTCGGGCTAGCGGGGGCAGCTGAGCAGTTCTTC; CDR3aa: CASSVGLAGAAEQFF
j_gene: TRBJ2-5; abundance: once; v_gene: TRBV7-9; d_gene: .; CDR3nt: TGTGCCAGCAGCTTAGGAACAGGGATTGAAGAGACCCAGTACTTC; CDR3aa: CASSLGTGIEETQYF
j_gene: TRBJ1-1; abundance: .; v_gene: TRBV5-5; d_gene: .; CDR3nt: TGTGCCAGCAGCGGAACCCAACAGGGTACGGCTTTCTTT; CDR3aa: CASSGTQQGTAFF
j_gene: TRBJ2-5; abundance: .; v_gene: TRBV6-1; d_gene: .; CDR3nt: TGTGCCAGCAGGGAAACAGGGATAGAGACCCAGTACTTC; CDR3aa: CASRETGIETQYF
j_gene: TRBJ1-4; abundance: .; v_gene: TRBV4-2; d_gene: TRBD1; CDR3nt: TGTGCCAGCAGCCAAGGCCTTCTGACAGGGAGTGGTGAAAAACTGTTTTTT; CDR3aa: CASSQGLLTGSGEKLFF
j_gene: TRBJ2-3; abundance: .; v_gene: TRBV7-2; d_gene: .; CDR3nt: TGTGCCAGCAGCCCGGAAAGAGGAATGGCGCAGTATTTT; CDR3aa: CASSPERGMAQYF
j_gene: TRBJ2-3; abundance: .; v_gene: TRBV18; d_gene: .; CDR3nt: TGTGCCAGCTCACCAAGGGGGGGGAACACAGATACGCAGTATTTT; CDR3aa: CASSPRGGNTDTQYF
j_gene: TRBJ1-2; abundance: .; v_gene: TRBV6-5; d_gene: TRBD1; CDR3nt: TGTGCCAGCAGTATAGACAGGGAAAGAGGGGGCTACACCTTC; CDR3aa: CASSIDRERGGYTF
j_gene: TRBJ1-3; abundance: .; v_gene: TRBV10-3; d_gene: .; CDR3nt: TGTGCCATCAGTGCCTCTGGACAGCGTCTCTCTGGAAACACCATATATTTT; CDR3aa: CAISASGQRLSGNTIYF
j_gene: TRBJ1-5; abundance: .; v_gene: TRBV10-3; d_gene: TRBD1; CDR3nt: TGTGCCATCAGTCCGACAGGGGGCAATCAGCCCCAGCATTTT; CDR3aa: CAISPTGGNQPQHF
j_gene: TRBJ2-3; abundance: .; v_gene: TRBV11-1; d_gene: TRBD1; CDR3nt: TGTGCCAGCAGCCCTCCACTCCGGGACAGGGACACAGATACGCAGTATTTT; CDR3aa: CASSPPLRDRDTDTQYF
j_gene: TRBJ2-2; abundance: .; v_gene: TRBV29-1; d_gene: TRBD1; CDR3nt: TGCAGCATTCTGGAGACAGGGAAAAACACCGGGGAGCTGTTTTTT; CDR3aa: CSILETGKNTGELFF
j_gene: TRBJ1-5; abundance: .; v_gene: TRBV2; d_gene: TRBD1; CDR3nt: TGTGCCAGCAGCGGACAGGGATCGGGTCAGCCCCAGCATTTT; CDR3aa: CASSGQGSGQPQHF
j_gene: TRBJ2-7; abundance: .; v_gene: TRBV18; d_gene: .; CDR3nt: TGTGCCAGCTCTTCGACAGGTGCAAGCGAGCAGTACTTC; CDR3aa: CASSSTGASEQYF
j_gene: TRBJ2-2; abundance: .; v_gene: TRBV7-9; d_gene: TRBD1; CDR3nt: TGTGCCAGCGGCACCGACAGGGCCACCGGGGAGCTGTTTTTT; CDR3aa: CASGTDRATGELFF
j_gene: TRBJ1-2; abundance: .; v_gene: TRBV5-6; d_gene: .; CDR3nt: TGTGCCAGCAGGACGCGGGGGGCAGGTAGTTATGGCTACACCTTC; CDR3aa: CASRTRGAGSYGYTF
j_gene: TRBJ2-2; abundance: .; v_gene: TRBV5-6; d_gene: TRBD2; CDR3nt: TGTGCCAGCAGGCCGGGGGGGGGCCCCTACACCGGGGAGCTGTTTTTT; CDR3aa: CASRPGGGPYTGELFF
j_gene: TRBJ2-5; abundance: .; v_gene: TRBV10-3; d_gene: TRBD2; CDR3nt: TGTGCCATCAGTGGGACTAGCGGGGGGCTTAGGGAGACCCAGTACTTC; CDR3aa: CAISGTSGGLRETQYF
j_gene: TRBJ1-6; abundance: .; v_gene: TRBV6-1; d_gene: .; CDR3nt: TGTGCCAGCAGGGAAAGGGGTTCACCCCTCCACTTT; CDR3aa: CASRERGSPLHF
j_gene: TRBJ2-2; abundance: .; v_gene: TRBV5-4; d_gene: .; CDR3nt: TGTGCCAGCACTCACAGGGCCGCCGGGGAGCTGTTTTTT; CDR3aa: CASTHRAAGELFF
j_gene: TRBJ1-1; abundance: .; v_gene: TRBV30; d_gene: TRBD1; CDR3nt: TGTGCTGGGTGCTCTATCGAGGGGGCAATCATGAACACTGAAGCTTTCTTT; CDR3aa: CAGCSIEGAIMNTEAFF
j_gene: TRBJ1-2; abundance: .; v_gene: TRBV6-6; d_gene: .; CDR3nt: TGTGCCAGCAGTTACGGGGATGGGGCAGGTGGCTACACCTTC; CDR3aa: CASSYGDGAGGYTF
j_gene: TRBJ1-2; abundance: .; v_gene: TRBV18; d_gene: .; CDR3nt: TGTGCCAGCTCACCCGGGGGGACCTATGGCTACACCTTC; CDR3aa: CASSPGGTYGYTF
j_gene: TRBJ2-7; abundance: .; v_gene: TRBV7-9; d_gene: .; CDR3nt: TGTGCCAGCAGCCTAGAGGGCGGGCAGAGCGTACTACAGCAGTACTTC; CDR3aa: CASSLEGGQSVLQQYF
j_gene: TRBJ1-1; abundance: few; v_gene: TRBV2; d_gene: .; CDR3nt: TGTGCCAGCAGTGTTCTAGGACAGACTGAAGCTTTCTTT; CDR3aa: CASSVLGQTEAFF
j_gene: TRBJ1-2; abundance: .; v_gene: TRBV11-1; d_gene: .; CDR3nt: TGTGCCAGCAGCGAAGGGGGCTATGGCTACACCTTC; CDR3aa: CASSEGGYGYTF
j_gene: TRBJ1-4; abundance: .; v_gene: TRBV18; d_gene: .; CDR3nt: TGTGCCAGCTCACCACTGAGTGATGAAAAACTGTTTTTT; CDR3aa: CASSPLSDEKLFF
j_gene: TRBJ2-1; abundance: .; v_gene: TRBV5-8; d_gene: .; CDR3nt: TGTGCCAGCAGCCCCCAGCCTTCCACAGGGTCCAATGAGCAGTTCTTC; CDR3aa: CASSPQPSTGSNEQFF
j_gene: TRBJ1-2; abundance: once; v_gene: TRBV28; d_gene: .; CDR3nt: TGTGCCAGCAGTTTAACTGGCGAGGACTATGGCTACACCTTC; CDR3aa: CASSLTGEDYGYTF
j_gene: TRBJ1-1; abundance: .; v_gene: TRBV28; d_gene: .; CDR3nt: TGTGCCAGCAGTTTGGGAGCGGGCCCCATGAACACTGAAGCTTTCTTT; CDR3aa: CASSLGAGPMNTEAFF
j_gene: TRBJ2-6; abundance: once; v_gene: TRBV19; d_gene: .; CDR3nt: TGTGCCAGTAGTATGGGAGGCTCTGGGGCCAACGTCCTGACTTTC; CDR3aa: CASSMGGSGANVLTF
j_gene: TRBJ1-2; abundance: .; v_gene: TRBV2; d_gene: .; CDR3nt: TGTGCCAGCATCGGCAGGCGCGAAGATGGCTACACCTTC; CDR3aa: CASIGRREDGYTF
j_gene: TRBJ1-6; abundance: .; v_gene: TRBV7-2; d_gene: .; CDR3nt: TGTGCCAGCAGCCCCGGGGTTGGTGGTTCACCCCTCCACTTT; CDR3aa: CASSPGVGGSPLHF
j_gene: TRBJ1-5; abundance: .; v_gene: TRBV27; d_gene: .; CDR3nt: TGTGCCAGCAGTCCAGGAAGGTTCGTGCTTCAGCCCCAGCATTTT; CDR3aa: CASSPGRFVLQPQHF
j_gene: TRBJ2-2; abundance: .; v_gene: TRBV6-1; d_gene: .; CDR3nt: TGTGCCAGCAGTGAACAGGGGCCTGGCGGGGAGCTGTTTTTT; CDR3aa: CASSEQGPGGELFF
j_gene: TRBJ2-6; abundance: .; v_gene: TRBV27; d_gene: .; CDR3nt: TGTGCCAGCAGCCTCAGCTCTGGGGCCAACGTCCTGACTTTC; CDR3aa: CASSLSSGANVLTF